This TCR beta chain was captured in a study of post-analysis software for immune sequencing data. Turning to the study itself: Several disease courses (relapsing-remitting, secondary progressive and progressive-relapsing) of multiple sclerosis were included.

Study observations and caveats: Compared against controls, patients with multiple sclerosis displayed significantly lower normalized Chao1 diversity. Patients showed TRBV5-6, TRBV5-1 and TRBV20-1 among roughly 5 TRBV segments more frequent than in controls.

The V gene's germline CDR1 is SEHNR and CDR2 FQNEAQ (reference sequence). CDR3 length: 14 residues. V was clipped by 5 bases and J by 2 bases, with 12 bases between them. Each TCR beta cDNA library carried unique molecular identifiers. MiXCR, applied by TCRdb to the PCR reads, yields one record per CDR3 protein. The repertoire holds 750,000 to 950,000 distinct CDR3 sequences, 53% seen once, with around 4.5% in the top ten. This clonotype has only a few counts. The antigen remains unidentified. The rearrangement uses TRBV7-9 and TRBJ1-1; tentative D call: TRBD1 (5 bases). The sample was blood. This sequence originates from a girl aged 10 to 17 with multiple sclerosis. CDR3 in DNA: TGTGCCAGCAGCGCTCCGACAGAAAACACTGAAGCTTTCTTT. Protein sequence: CASSAPTENTEAFF.